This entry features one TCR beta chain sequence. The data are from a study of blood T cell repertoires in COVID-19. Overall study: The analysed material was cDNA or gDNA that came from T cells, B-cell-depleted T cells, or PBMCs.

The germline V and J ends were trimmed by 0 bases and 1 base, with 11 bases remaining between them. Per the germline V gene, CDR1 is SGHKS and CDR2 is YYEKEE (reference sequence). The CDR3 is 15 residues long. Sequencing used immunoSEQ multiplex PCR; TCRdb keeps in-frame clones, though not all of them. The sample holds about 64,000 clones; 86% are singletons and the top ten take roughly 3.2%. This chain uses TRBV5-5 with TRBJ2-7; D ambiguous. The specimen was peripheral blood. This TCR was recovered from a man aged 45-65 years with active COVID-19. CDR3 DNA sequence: TGTGCCAGCAGCTTGGTTATCGCCGGTTCCTACGAGCAGTACTTC. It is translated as CASSLVIAGSYEQYF.